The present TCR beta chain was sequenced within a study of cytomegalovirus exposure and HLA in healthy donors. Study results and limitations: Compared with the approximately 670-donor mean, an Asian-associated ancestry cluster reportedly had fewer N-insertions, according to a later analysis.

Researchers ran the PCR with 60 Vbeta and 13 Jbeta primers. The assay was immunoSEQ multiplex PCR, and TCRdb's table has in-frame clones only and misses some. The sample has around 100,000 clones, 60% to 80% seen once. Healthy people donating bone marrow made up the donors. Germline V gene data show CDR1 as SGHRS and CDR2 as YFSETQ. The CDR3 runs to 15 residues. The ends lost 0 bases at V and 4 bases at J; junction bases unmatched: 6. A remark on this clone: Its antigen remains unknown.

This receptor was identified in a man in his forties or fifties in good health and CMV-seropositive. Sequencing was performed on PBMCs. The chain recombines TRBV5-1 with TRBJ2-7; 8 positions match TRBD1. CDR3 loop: CASSLGGQAHYEQYF. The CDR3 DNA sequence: TGCGCCAGCAGCTTGGGGGGACAGGCCCATTACGAGCAGTACTTC.